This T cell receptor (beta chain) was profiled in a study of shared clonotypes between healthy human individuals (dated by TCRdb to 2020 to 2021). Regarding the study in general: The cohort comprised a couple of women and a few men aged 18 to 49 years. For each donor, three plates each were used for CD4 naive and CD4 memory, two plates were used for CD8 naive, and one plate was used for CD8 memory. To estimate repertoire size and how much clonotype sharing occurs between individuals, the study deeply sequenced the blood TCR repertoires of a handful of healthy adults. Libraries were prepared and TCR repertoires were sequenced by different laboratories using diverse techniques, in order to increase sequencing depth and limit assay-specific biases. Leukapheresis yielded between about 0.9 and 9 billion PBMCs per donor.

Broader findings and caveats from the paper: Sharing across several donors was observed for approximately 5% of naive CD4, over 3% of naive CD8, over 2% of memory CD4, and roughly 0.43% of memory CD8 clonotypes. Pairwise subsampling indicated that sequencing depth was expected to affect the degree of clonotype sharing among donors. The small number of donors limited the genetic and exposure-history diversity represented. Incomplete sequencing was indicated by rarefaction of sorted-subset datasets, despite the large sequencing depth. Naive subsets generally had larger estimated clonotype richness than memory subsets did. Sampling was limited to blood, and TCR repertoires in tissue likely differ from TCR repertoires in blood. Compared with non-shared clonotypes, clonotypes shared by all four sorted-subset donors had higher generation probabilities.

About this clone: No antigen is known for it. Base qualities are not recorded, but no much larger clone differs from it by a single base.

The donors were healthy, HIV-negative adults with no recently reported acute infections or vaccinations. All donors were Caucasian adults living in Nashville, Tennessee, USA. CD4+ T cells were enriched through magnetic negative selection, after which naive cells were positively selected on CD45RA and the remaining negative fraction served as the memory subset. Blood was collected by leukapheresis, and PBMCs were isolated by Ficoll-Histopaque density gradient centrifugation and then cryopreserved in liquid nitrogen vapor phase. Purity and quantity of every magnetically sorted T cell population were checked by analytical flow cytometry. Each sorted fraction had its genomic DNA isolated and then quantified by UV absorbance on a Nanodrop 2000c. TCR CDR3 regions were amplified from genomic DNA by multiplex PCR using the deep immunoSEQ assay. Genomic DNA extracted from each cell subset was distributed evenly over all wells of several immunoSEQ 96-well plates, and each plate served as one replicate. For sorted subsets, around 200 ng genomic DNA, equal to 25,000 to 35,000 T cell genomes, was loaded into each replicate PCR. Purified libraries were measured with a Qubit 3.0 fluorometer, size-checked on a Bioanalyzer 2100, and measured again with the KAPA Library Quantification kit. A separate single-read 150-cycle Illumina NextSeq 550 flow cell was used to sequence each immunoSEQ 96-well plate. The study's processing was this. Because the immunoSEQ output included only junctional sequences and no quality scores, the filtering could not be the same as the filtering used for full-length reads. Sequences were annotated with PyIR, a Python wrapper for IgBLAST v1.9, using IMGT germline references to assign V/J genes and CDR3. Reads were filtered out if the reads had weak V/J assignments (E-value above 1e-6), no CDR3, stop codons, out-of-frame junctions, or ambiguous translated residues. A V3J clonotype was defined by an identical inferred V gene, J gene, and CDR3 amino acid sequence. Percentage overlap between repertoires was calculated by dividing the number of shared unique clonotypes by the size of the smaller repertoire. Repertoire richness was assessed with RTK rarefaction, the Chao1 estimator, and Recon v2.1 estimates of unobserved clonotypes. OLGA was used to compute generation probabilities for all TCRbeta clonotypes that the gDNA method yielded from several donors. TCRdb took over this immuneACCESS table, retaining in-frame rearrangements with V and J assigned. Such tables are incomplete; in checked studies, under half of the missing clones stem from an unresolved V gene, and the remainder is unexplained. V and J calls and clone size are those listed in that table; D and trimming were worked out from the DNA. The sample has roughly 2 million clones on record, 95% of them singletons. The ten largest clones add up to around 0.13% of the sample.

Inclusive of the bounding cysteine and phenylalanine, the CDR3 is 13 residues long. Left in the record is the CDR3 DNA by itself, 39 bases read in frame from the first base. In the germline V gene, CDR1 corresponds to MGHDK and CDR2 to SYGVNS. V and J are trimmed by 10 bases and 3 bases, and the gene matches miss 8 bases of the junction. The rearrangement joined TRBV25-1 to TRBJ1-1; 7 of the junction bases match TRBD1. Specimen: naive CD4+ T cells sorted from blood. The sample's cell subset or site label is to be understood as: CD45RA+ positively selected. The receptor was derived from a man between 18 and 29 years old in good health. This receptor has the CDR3 CATARQGDTEAFF. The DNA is TGTGCCACCGCTAGACAGGGTGACACTGAAGCTTTCTTT.